This TCR beta chain was obtained from a study of blood T cell repertoires in COVID-19. Losses at the gene ends were 2 bases for V and 7 bases for J; bases not matched to a gene: 5. The CDR3 covers 15 residues. The V gene's germline CDR1 is LNHNV and CDR2 YYDKDF (reference sequence). Generated by immunoSEQ multiplex PCR, the TCRdb table keeps only in-frame clones and is missing some. Of roughly 260,000 clones in the sample, 70% to 90% were seen once. The rearrangement joins TRBV15 to TRBJ1-2; 12 bases fit TRBD1. The receptor was derived from a woman aged 45-65 years who had recovered from COVID-19. Sequencing was carried out using PBMCs or T cells enriched from blood (not recorded which). CDR3 region: CATSRTGQGAGGYTF. In DNA, the CDR3 is TGTGCCACCAGCAGAACGGGACAGGGGGCCGGTGGCTACACCTTC.